Below, one T cell receptor beta chain is given with its context. The data were taken from a study of OX40 agonist ivuxolimab in advanced cancers. TCRdb's table, derived via immunoSEQ multiplex PCR, lists solely in-frame clones and lacks some. The repertoire consists of tens of thousands of clones, with 70% to 90% occurring once and the leading ten covering around 9.9%. Samples were taken at baseline and on day 1 of cycles 4 and 7. Looked up from germline, CDR1 is SGDLS and CDR2 is YYNGEE. CDR3 length: 15 amino acids. V shed 0 bases, J shed 6 bases, and the junction held 9 bases outside the gene matches.

The J gene is TRBJ2-7, the V gene TRBV9; 7 nucleotides match TRBD1. This TCR derives from an adult with an advanced solid tumor such as melanoma, head and neck, liver or kidney cancer. The sample was CD4+ or CD8+ T cells sorted from blood, taken in a trial of the OX40 agonist ivuxolimab. The CDR3 DNA reads as TGTGCCAGCAGCGTAGGGGGACAGAGCCTCACCGAGCAGTACTTC. Translation gives CASSVGGQSLTEQYF.